The clone carrying this T cell receptor (beta chain) appeared a few times. Its specificity is not known. MiXCR was run by TCRdb on the RT-PCR reads, yielding one entry per CDR3 protein. The sample shows just over 300,000 distinct CDR3 sequences, 22% of them seen only once. The data belong to a study of response to subunit inactivated influenza vaccine. This CDR3 is 14 amino acids long. The trim removed 6 bases at V and 4 bases at J, leaving 4 bases unmatched. Findings and caveats of the study: Each seasonal influenza vaccination, the authors suggested, recruits few new T cells.

The sample consisted of PBMCs from blood, taken approximately 22 months after vaccination. The receptor's source is a man between 50 and 75 years old who received an inactivated influenza vaccine. The rearrangement links TRBV12-3 or TRBV12-4 to TRBJ1-4; 8 bases map to TRBD1. In DNA form, the CDR3 reads TGTGCCAGCAGCCAGACAGGGGTTAATGAAAAACTGTTTTTT. Translation gives CASSQTGVNEKLFF.